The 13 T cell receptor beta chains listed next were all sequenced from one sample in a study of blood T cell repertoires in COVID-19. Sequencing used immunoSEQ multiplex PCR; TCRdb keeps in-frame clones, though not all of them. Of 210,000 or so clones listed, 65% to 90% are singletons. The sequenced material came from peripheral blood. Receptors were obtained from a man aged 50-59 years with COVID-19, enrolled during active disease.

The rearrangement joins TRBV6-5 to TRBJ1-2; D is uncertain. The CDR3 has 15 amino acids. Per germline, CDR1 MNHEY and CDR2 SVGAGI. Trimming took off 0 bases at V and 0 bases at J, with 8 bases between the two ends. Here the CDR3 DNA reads TGTGCCAGCAGTTACTCGAGGACTTCTAACTATGGCTACACCTTC. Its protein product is CASSYSRTSNYGYTF.

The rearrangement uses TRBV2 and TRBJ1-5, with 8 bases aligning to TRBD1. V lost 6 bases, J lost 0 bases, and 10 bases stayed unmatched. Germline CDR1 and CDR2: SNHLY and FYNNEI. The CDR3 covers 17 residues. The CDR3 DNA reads TGTGCCAGCAGGGCAGGACAGGGACCCTATAGCAATCAGCCCCAGCATTTT. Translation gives CASRAGQGPYSNQPQHF. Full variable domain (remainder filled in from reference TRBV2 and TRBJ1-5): EPEVTQTPSHQVTQMGQEVILRCVPISNHLYFYWYRQILGQKVEFLVSFYNNEISEKSEIFDDQFSVERPDGSNFTLKIRSTKLEDSAMYFCASRAGQGPYSNQPQHFGDGTRLSIL.

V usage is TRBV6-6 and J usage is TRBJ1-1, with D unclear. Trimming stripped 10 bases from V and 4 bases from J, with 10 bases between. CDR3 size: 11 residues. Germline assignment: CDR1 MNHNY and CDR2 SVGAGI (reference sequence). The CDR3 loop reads CATTELTEAFF. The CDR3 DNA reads TGTGCCACCACCGAACTCACTGAAGCTTTCTTT.

The CDR3 DNA sequence: TGCGCCAGCAGTCCCTCGAGAGGGACTAGCGGACACAATGAGCAGTTCTTC. Protein product: CASSPSRGTSGHNEQFF. The chain recombines TRBV10-2 with TRBJ2-1; 11 nucleotides agree with TRBD2. J gave up 5 bases and V 5 bases, and 11 bases lay outside the gene matches. Germline V CDR1 and CDR2: WSHSY, SAAADI. CDR3 length: 17 amino acids.

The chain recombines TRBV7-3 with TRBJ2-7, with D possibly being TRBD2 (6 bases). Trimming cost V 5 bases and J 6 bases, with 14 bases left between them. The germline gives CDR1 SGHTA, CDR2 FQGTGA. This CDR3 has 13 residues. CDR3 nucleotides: TGTGCCAGCAGCCACTCCGCGGGGTCCGAGCAGTACTTC. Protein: CASSHSAGSEQYF.

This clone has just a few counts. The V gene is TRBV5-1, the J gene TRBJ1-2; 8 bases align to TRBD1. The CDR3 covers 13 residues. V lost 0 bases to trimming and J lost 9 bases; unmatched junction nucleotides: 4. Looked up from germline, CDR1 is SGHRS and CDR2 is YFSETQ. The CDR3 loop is CASSLGQGKSYTF. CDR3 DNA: TGCGCCAGCAGCTTGGGACAGGGGAAGAGCTACACCTTC.

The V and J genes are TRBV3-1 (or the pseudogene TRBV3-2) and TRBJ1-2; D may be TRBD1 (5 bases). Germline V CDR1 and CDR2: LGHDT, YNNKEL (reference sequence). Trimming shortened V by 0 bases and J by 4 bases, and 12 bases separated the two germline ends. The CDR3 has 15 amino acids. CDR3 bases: TGTGCCAGCAGCCAAGATCAGGGCAGCCCCTATGGCTACACCTTC. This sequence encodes CASSQDQGSPYGYTF.

The CDR3 spells CASTVGKNYGYTF. The DNA of the CDR3 is TGTGCCAGCACAGTCGGGAAAAACTATGGCTACACCTTC. V is TRBV19 and J is TRBJ1-2; D gene unclear. Deletions cut 9 bases from V and 2 bases from J, with 13 bases between. The CDR3 is made up of 13 amino acids. Per germline, CDR1 LNHDA and CDR2 SQIVND (reference sequence).

CDR3 nucleotides: TGTGCCAGCAGTTACCTTTCTAGCACAGATACGCAGTATTTT. Amino acids: CASSYLSSTDTQYF. The genes are TRBV6-5 and TRBJ2-3; D unclear. The CDR3 has 14 residues. V dropped 2 bases and J dropped 0 bases, with 6 bases sitting between them. Per the germline V gene, CDR1 is MNHEY and CDR2 is SVGAGI.

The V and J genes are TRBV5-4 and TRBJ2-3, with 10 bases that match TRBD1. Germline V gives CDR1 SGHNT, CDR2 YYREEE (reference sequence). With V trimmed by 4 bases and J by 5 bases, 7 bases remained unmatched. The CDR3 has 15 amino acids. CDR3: CASSKDRGRGDTQYF. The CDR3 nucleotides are TGTGCCAGCAGCAAAGACAGGGGGCGCGGAGATACGCAGTATTTT.

The CDR3: CASSEAQLFF. CDR3 bases: TGTGCCAGCAGTGAGGCCCAACTGTTTTTT. This chain links TRBV2 with TRBJ1-4; no definite D call. V shed 3 bases and J shed 12 bases, with 5 bases lying between them. Germline CDR1 is SNHLY and CDR2 is FYNNEI. The CDR3 is made up of 10 amino acids. The variable domain in full, completed from reference TRBV2 and TRBJ1-4, reads EPEVTQTPSHQVTQMGQEVILRCVPISNHLYFYWYRQILGQKVEFLVSFYNNEISEKSEIFDDQFSVERPDGSNFTLKIRSTKLEDSAMYFCASSEAQLFFGSGTQLSVL.

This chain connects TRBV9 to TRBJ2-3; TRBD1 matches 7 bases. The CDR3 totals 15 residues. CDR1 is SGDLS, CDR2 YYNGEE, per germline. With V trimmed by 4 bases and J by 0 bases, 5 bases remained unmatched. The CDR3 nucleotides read TGTGCCAGCAGCAAAGGGGGACAGAGCACAGATACGCAGTATTTT. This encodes CASSKGGQSTDTQYF. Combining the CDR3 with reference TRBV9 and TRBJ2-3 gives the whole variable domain DSGVTQTPKHLITATGQRVTLRCSPRSGDLSVYWYQQSLDQGLQFLIQYYNGEERAKGNILERFSAQQFPDLHSELNLSSLELGDSALYFCASSKGGQSTDTQYFGPGTRLTVL.

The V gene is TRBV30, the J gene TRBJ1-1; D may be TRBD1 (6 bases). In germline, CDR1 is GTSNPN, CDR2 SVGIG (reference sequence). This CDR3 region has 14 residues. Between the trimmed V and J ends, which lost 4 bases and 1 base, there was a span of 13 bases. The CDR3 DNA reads TGTGCCTGGACCCAAGGGGGTGGGAACACTGAAGCTTTCTTT. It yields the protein CAWTQGGGNTEAFF.